The rows below give T cell receptor beta chains drawn from one sample of a study of T-cell reconstitution after alpha-beta-depleted transplantation in children. TCRdb re-called the PCR reads through MiXCR, storing one row per CDR3 protein. In the table there are hundreds of thousands of distinct CDR3 sequences, roughly 13% of which are singletons. Sequencing used PBMCs, mostly from graft donor cells, obtained 360 days after TCRalphabeta/CD19-depleted stem cell transplant. Receptors were obtained from a male patient younger than 18 who had a stem cell transplant for acute myeloid leukemia, so the T cells may come from the graft donor. The CDR3 runs from the conserved cysteine through the conserved F or W. Each record gives: J gene, V gene, clone size, CDR3 protein. Only some rows state a clone size, as once, few, many or a class for expanded clones.

j_call: TRBJ2-1
v_call: TRBV20-1
clone_size: -
cdr3_aa: CSAPSGSRNEQFF

j_call: TRBJ2-1
v_call: TRBV28
clone_size: -
cdr3_aa: CASSLGGWGSYNEQFF

j_call: TRBJ2-3
v_call: TRBV2
clone_size: -
cdr3_aa: CARWDGLARFDTQYF

j_call: TRBJ2-7
v_call: TRBV28
clone_size: many
cdr3_aa: CASRGQGAYEQYF

j_call: TRBJ2-1
v_call: TRBV28
clone_size: -
cdr3_aa: CASRNDLAHRGSHSSYNEQFF

j_call: TRBJ2-3
v_call: TRBV19
clone_size: few
cdr3_aa: CASRVYAGNTQYF

j_call: TRBJ2-1
v_call: TRBV29-1
clone_size: many
cdr3_aa: CSLGWGGNEQFF

j_call: TRBJ2-7
v_call: TRBV12-3/TRBV12-4
clone_size: few
cdr3_aa: CASSLKLAGTTTRQYF

j_call: TRBJ2-1
v_call: TRBV7-9
clone_size: many
cdr3_aa: CASSLGGLLYNEQFF

j_call: TRBJ2-2
v_call: TRBV29-1
clone_size: many
cdr3_aa: CSVAGTGELFF

j_call: TRBJ2-1
v_call: TRBV7-3
clone_size: few
cdr3_aa: CASSTLPQGHNEQFF

j_call: TRBJ1-1
v_call: TRBV20-1
clone_size: few
cdr3_aa: CSATTGGKSEAFF

j_call: TRBJ2-2
v_call: TRBV7-6
clone_size: few
cdr3_aa: CASSLGSPNTGELFF

j_call: TRBJ2-1
v_call: TRBV20-1
clone_size: many
cdr3_aa: CSATTSGTPLSYNEQFF

j_call: TRBJ2-3
v_call: TRBV29-1
clone_size: -
cdr3_aa: CSALGGILERTVITDTQYF

j_call: TRBJ2-1
v_call: TRBV9
clone_size: -
cdr3_aa: CASARGGSSYNEQFF

j_call: TRBJ2-3
v_call: TRBV29-1
clone_size: many
cdr3_aa: CSVESTGDTQYF

j_call: TRBJ2-5
v_call: TRBV14
clone_size: many
cdr3_aa: CASSREQGIYQETQYF

j_call: TRBJ1-2
v_call: TRBV29-1
clone_size: -
cdr3_aa: CSVERQVNYGYTF

j_call: TRBJ2-5
v_call: TRBV20-1
clone_size: -
cdr3_aa: CSASLLAGAQYF

j_call: TRBJ2-7
v_call: TRBV7-8
clone_size: many
cdr3_aa: CASSLLAGYEQYF

j_call: TRBJ2-2
v_call: TRBV11-2
clone_size: -
cdr3_aa: CASSLRETKASGGTGELFF

j_call: TRBJ2-3
v_call: TRBV19
clone_size: few
cdr3_aa: CASSTGLVTDTQYF

j_call: TRBJ2-7
v_call: TRBV5-1
clone_size: many
cdr3_aa: CASSYGQFDYEQYF

j_call: TRBJ2-1
v_call: TRBV4-2
clone_size: few
cdr3_aa: CASSGGGWNEQFF

j_call: TRBJ2-2
v_call: TRBV24-1
clone_size: -
cdr3_aa: CATRNTGELFF

j_call: TRBJ2-1
v_call: TRBV29-1
clone_size: many
cdr3_aa: CSVVFHEQFF

j_call: TRBJ2-7
v_call: TRBV4-2
clone_size: -
cdr3_aa: CASSETPGLRPYEQYF

j_call: TRBJ2-5
v_call: TRBV28
clone_size: -
cdr3_aa: CASKERVETQYF

j_call: TRBJ2-6
v_call: TRBV5-1
clone_size: few
cdr3_aa: CASSTLPGGANVLTF

j_call: TRBJ2-7
v_call: TRBV20-1
clone_size: -
cdr3_aa: CSATTSGTAYEQYF

j_call: TRBJ2-3
v_call: TRBV7-9
clone_size: few
cdr3_aa: CASSLRLAGETDTQYF

j_call: TRBJ2-1
v_call: TRBV12-3/TRBV12-4
clone_size: few
cdr3_aa: CASSLLRLAGVSYNEQFF

j_call: TRBJ1-5
v_call: TRBV12-3/TRBV12-4
clone_size: few
cdr3_aa: CASSLHRVSNQPQHF

j_call: TRBJ2-3
v_call: TRBV27
clone_size: few
cdr3_aa: CASSLGTSGSDTQYF

j_call: TRBJ2-5
v_call: TRBV7-3
clone_size: many
cdr3_aa: CASSLLAGVTETQYF

j_call: TRBJ2-3
v_call: TRBV28
clone_size: few
cdr3_aa: CASSLGGMGSTDTQYF

j_call: TRBJ2-7
v_call: TRBV6-4
clone_size: -
cdr3_aa: CASRGGAGTGSYEQYF

j_call: TRBJ2-3
v_call: TRBV10-3
clone_size: few
cdr3_aa: CAISVTSGFTDTQYF

j_call: TRBJ2-3
v_call: TRBV6-1
clone_size: -
cdr3_aa: CASSARKGTDTQYF

j_call: TRBJ2-3
v_call: TRBV10-3
clone_size: -
cdr3_aa: CAIRAQAGKGTDTQYF